This record looks at one T cell receptor (beta chain) sequence and its context. Its antigen remains unknown. The repertoire was sequenced with immunoSEQ multiplex PCR; TCRdb's copy has only in-frame clones and lacks some. The sample includes 70,000 to 95,000 clones, roughly 94% of them seen just once. This sample is part of a study of OX40 agonist ivuxolimab in advanced cancers. The CDR3 has 14 amino acids. V dropped 7 bases and J dropped 6 bases, with 15 bases sitting between them. Germline CDR1 is SEHNR and CDR2 is FQNEAQ (reference sequence). Study results and limitations: What antigens the expanded peripheral T cells recognized was never established.

This specimen was CD4+ or CD8+ T cells sorted from blood, taken in a trial of the OX40 agonist ivuxolimab. The TCR originated in an adult with an advanced solid tumor such as melanoma, head and neck, liver or kidney cancer. The V gene is TRBV7-9, the J gene TRBJ1-4; D remains unclear. CDR3 sequence: CASNTGGVDEKLFF. CDR3 nucleotides: TGTGCCAGCAACACGGGCGGAGTAGATGAAAAACTGTTTTTT. Supplemented by reference TRBV7-9 and TRBJ1-4, the full variable domain reads DTGVSQNPRHKITKRGQNVTFRCDPISEHNRLYWYRQTLGQGPEFLTYFQNEAQLEKSRLLSDRFSAERPKGSFSTLEIQRTEQGDSAMYLCASNTGGVDEKLFFGSGTQLSVL.